This TCR beta chain was identified in a study of STAT5B mutations in CD4+ large granular lymphocyte leukemia. Study details: Among healthy controls, a particular HLA allele went with more CDR3 'QG' motifs.

Study conclusions and caveats: Compared with healthy controls (2/35), patient top clones favored TRBV06 (8/27).

V shed 5 bases and J shed 4 bases, with 12 bases lying between them. CDR1 and CDR2 (germline): MNHNS, SASEGT. The CDR3 length is 14 residues. A remark on this clone: Antigen: not known.

Original processing methods: Lowest detectable productive clonotype frequency was 2.59 x 10-5. Assay: immunoSEQ multiplex PCR; the TCRdb copy retains only in-frame clones and omits some. V and J calls and clone size follow that table, whereas D and trimming were derived from the DNA. Of approximately 30,000 clones listed, under 80% are singletons. The V and J genes are TRBV6-1 and TRBJ1-5; D not resolved. The material sequenced was CD4+ T cells from blood buffy coats. The source of this sequence is a human donor in good health. The DNA for the CDR3 is TGTGCCAGCAGTCCAGGTCCCACTAATCAGCCCCAGCATTTT. Protein sequence: CASSPGPTNQPQHF.